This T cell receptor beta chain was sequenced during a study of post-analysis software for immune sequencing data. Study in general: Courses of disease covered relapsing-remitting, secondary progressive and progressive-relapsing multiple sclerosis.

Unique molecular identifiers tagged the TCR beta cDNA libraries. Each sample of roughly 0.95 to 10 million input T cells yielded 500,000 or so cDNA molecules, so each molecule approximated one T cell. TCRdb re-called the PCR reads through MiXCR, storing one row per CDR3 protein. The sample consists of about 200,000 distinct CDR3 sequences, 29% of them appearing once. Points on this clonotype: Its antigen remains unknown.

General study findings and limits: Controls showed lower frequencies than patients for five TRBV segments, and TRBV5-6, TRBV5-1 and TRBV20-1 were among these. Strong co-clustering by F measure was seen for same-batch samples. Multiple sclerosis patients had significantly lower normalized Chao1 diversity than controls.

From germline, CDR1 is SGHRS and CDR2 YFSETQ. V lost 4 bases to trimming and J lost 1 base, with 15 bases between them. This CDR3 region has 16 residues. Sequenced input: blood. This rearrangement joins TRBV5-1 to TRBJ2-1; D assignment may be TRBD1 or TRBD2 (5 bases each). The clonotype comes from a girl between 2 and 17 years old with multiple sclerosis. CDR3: CASSPTQGVSYNEQFF. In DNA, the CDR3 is TGCGCCAGCAGCCCTACCCAGGGAGTTTCCTACAATGAGCAGTTCTTC.